The following is a TCR beta chain sequence with its context. This table comes from immunoSEQ multiplex PCR, and its TCRdb copy is limited to in-frame clones, with some not included. The sample consists of around 99,000 clones, approximately 90% of them appearing once. This entry is derived from a study of blood T cell repertoires in COVID-19. Study-wide context: The United States, Italy and Spain supplied acute and convalescent COVID-19 samples.

From germline, CDR1 is MNHEY and CDR2 SVGEGT. V gave up 2 bases and J gave up 4 bases; unmatched junction bases: 17. The CDR3 is 20 amino acids. The V call is TRBV6-2 or TRBV6-3, the J call TRBJ1-5, with 10 bases lining up with TRBD1. The sequence was obtained from a woman aged 25 to 45 with acute or convalescent COVID-19. Sequencing was done on a sample of peripheral blood. CDR3 region: CASSYPPGQGISSANQPQHF. The CDR3 DNA sequence: TGTGCCAGCAGTTACCCACCGGGACAGGGGATCTCATCCGCTAATCAGCCCCAGCATTTT.